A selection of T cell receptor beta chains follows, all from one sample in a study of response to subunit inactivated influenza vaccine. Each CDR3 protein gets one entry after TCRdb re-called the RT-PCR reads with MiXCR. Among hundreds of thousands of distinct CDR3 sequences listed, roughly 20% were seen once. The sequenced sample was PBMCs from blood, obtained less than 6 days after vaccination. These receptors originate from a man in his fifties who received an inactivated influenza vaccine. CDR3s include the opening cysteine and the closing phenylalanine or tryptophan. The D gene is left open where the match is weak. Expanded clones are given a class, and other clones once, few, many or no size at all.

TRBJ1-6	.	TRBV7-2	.	TGTGCCAGCAGCTTAATCGGTGCAGAACGTAATTCACCCCTCCACTTT	CASSLIGAERNSPLHF
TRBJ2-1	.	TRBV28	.	TGTGCCAGCAGTCCCCGGGCTGGGCCGTCCTACAATGAGCAGTTCTTC	CASSPRAGPSYNEQFF
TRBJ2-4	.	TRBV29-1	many	TGCAGCGCTGAGCTAGGGAACATTCAGTACTTC	CSAELGNIQYF
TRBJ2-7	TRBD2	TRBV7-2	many	TGTGCCAGCAGCTTAGGGGCGCTAGCGGGATACGAGCAGTACTTC	CASSLGALAGYEQYF
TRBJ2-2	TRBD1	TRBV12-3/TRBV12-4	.	TGTGCCAGCAGTCCCGCGACAGGGCCGAACACCGGGGAGCTGTTTTTT	CASSPATGPNTGELFF
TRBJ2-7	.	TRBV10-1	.	TGCGCCACCCCCCCTCCAGGGACCAGCTACGAGCAGTACTTC	CATPPPGTSYEQYF
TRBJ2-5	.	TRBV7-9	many	TGTGCCAGCAGCCCCGTTGGGAGGGAGACCCAGTACTTC	CASSPVGRETQYF
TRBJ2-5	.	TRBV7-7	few	TGTGCTAGCAGCTTAACCCTTAGAAGAGAGACCCAGTACTTC	CASSLTLRRETQYF
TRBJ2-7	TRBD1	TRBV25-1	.	TGTGCCAGCAGTGAATTAGCGGGACAGGGGTCCTACGAGCAGTACTTC	CASSELAGQGSYEQYF
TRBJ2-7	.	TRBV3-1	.	TGTGCCAGCAGCCAAGACCCTCACCGTGACTACGAGCAGTACTTC	CASSQDPHRDYEQYF
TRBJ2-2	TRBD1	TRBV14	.	TGTGCCAGCAGCTCCCGGACAGGGATTTGGACCGGGGAGCTGTTTTTT	CASSSRTGIWTGELFF
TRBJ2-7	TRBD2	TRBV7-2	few	TGTGCCAGCAGCTTAGGGATGACTAGCGGGGGGGCCAACGAGCAGTACTTC	CASSLGMTSGGANEQYF
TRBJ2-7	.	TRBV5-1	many	TGCGCCAGCAGCTTGGGTACGGTCTACGAGCAGTACTTC	CASSLGTVYEQYF
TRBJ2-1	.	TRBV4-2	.	TGTGCCAGTAGCCGAGGGCGGCAGAGCTCCTACAATGAGCAGTTCTTC	CASSRGRQSSYNEQFF
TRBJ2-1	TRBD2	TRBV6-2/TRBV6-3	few	TGTGCCAGCAGTTGGCTAGCGGGAGGGAACAATGAGCAGTTCTTC	CASSWLAGGNNEQFF
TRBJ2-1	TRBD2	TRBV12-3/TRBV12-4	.	TGTGCCAGCAGTTTCAGCGGGGGGGCCAATGAGCAGTTCTTC	CASSFSGGANEQFF
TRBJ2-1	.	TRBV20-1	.	TGCAGTGCTAGCTCTATTGCGGGGGCCGCTGACAATGAGCAGTTCTTC	CSASSIAGAADNEQFF
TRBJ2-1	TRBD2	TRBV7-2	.	TGTGCCAGCAGCTACGAGGGGACTAGCGGGAATGAGCAGTTCTTC	CASSYEGTSGNEQFF
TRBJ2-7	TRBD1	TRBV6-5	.	TGTGCCAGCAGTTACAGAGCCGGGACAGGAGACTACGAGCAGTACTTC	CASSYRAGTGDYEQYF
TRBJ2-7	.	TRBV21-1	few	TGTGCCAGCAGCGAATCATTAACGGACAGGGGGCGCGGGGAGCAGTACTTC	CASSESLTDRGRGEQYF
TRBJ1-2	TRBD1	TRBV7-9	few	TGTGCCAGCAGCTCCCGACAGGGAATCTATGGCTACACCTTC	CASSSRQGIYGYTF
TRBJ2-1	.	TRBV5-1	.	TGCGCCAGCAGCCTGGCACAGGCCGGCGGGGGCGCGCAGTTCTTC	CASSLAQAGGGAQFF
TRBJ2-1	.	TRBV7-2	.	TGTGCCAGCAGCTTAGCGCAATTGCCCCCGAGGAATGAGCAGTTCTTC	CASSLAQLPPRNEQFF
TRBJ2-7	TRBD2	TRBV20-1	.	TGCAGTGCTCTGACTAGCGGGCTTTTAGACGAGCAGTACTTC	CSALTSGLLDEQYF
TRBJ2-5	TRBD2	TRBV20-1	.	TGCAGTGCTAGAGGAAAACTAGCGGTGGAGACCCAGTACTTC	CSARGKLAVETQYF
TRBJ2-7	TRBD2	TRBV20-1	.	TGCAGTGCTAGAGCCAGCGGGAGGGCCAACGAGCAGTACTTC	CSARASGRANEQYF
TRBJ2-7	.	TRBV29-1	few	TGCAGCGTTGGTTCAGGGGAGGGGGTAAGGTACGAGCAGTACTTC	CSVGSGEGVRYEQYF
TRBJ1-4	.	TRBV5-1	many	TGCGCCAGCAGCTTGGGAACGTCTCCAACTAATGAAAAACTGTTTTTT	CASSLGTSPTNEKLFF
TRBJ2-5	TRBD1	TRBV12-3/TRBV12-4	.	TGTGCCAGCAGTTTATCCGCAGGGGGCGCGGGGACCCAGTACTTC	CASSLSAGGAGTQYF
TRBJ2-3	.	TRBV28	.	TGTGCCAGCAGTTTGGGGGGATGGGACACAGATACGCAGTATTTT	CASSLGGWDTDTQYF
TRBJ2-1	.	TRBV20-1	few	TGCAGTGCCCCCTATCGATACAATGAGCAGTTCTTC	CSAPYRYNEQFF
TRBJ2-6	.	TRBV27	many	TGTGCCAGCAGTTTAGGTGGGGGCTCTGGGGCCAACGTCCTGACTTTC	CASSLGGGSGANVLTF
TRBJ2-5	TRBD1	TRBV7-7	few	TGTGCTAGCAGCTCAGGACAGGGGGCGCCCCCGAACTTC	CASSSGQGAPPNF